Shown below are 29 T cell receptor beta chains from a single sample sequenced in a study of cytomegalovirus exposure and HLA in healthy donors (dated by TCRdb to the late 2010s). The library was obtained by the immunoSEQ multiplex PCR assay. The multiplex PCR relied on a mix of 60 forward primers for TCR Vbeta segments and 13 reverse primers for TCR Jbeta segments. Entries here come from immuneACCESS through TCRdb and include only in-frame sequences with V and J called. Some clones fail to appear in such tables; in the studies checked, an unresolved V gene covers under half of the shortfall, and the cause of the remainder is unknown. The sample table lists 75,000 to 100,000 clones, approximately 64% of them with a count of one. Together, the top ten hold under 4% of the sample. The sequencing sample was made of PBMCs. These receptor sequences come from a man aged 55 to 70 in good health and CMV-seronegative.

As to this clone: One end of the junction does not line up with germline, which may come from a read error. This chain connects TRBV7-7 to TRBJ2-2; tentative D call: TRBD1 (5 bases). The CDR3 runs 15 residues. Germline CDR1 is SSHAT and CDR2 is FNYEAQ (reference sequence). The CDR3 loop reads CASSPNTGNTGELFF. CDR3 coding DNA: TGTGCTAGCAGCCCCAATACAGGAAACACCGGGGAGCTGTTTTTT. Looking up the rest from reference TRBV7-7 and TRBJ2-2 gives the full variable domain: GAGVSQSPRYKVTKRGQDVTLRCDPISSHATLYWYQQALGQGPEFLTYFNYEAQPDKSGLPSDRFSAERPEGSISTLTIQRTEQRDSAMYRCASSPNTGNTGELFFGEGSRLTVL.

The chain recombines TRBV5-6 with TRBJ2-1, with a weak D call TRBD1 (6 bases). CDR1 and CDR2 from the germline V gene are SGHDT and YYEEEE. This CDR3 comprises 15 residues. V was shortened by 5 bases and J by 6 bases, with 18 bases between the two germline ends. The CDR3 coding sequence is TGTGCCAGCAGTTCACGTACAGGGATCATCAATGAGCAGTTCTTC. This sequence encodes CASSSRTGIINEQFF.

The V gene is TRBV29-1, the J gene TRBJ2-5, with 8 nucleotides matching TRBD1. The germline CDR1 and CDR2 sequences are SQVTM and ANQGSEA. This CDR3 has 14 residues. V trimming: 6 bases; J trimming: 5 bases; junction bases outside the gene matches: 11. The CDR3 bases are TGCAGCGTATTAACGACAGGGGAAGGCGAGACCCAGTACTTC. Its protein is CSVLTTGEGETQYF.

The rearrangement links TRBV28 to TRBJ1-6; TRBD1 matches at 9 bases. Germline-derived CDR1 and CDR2 are MDHEN and SYDVKM. This CDR3 contains 14 residues. With 6 bases clipped from V and 10 bases from J, the junction kept 7 bases outside the gene matches. CDR3 region: CASRGGQGNSPLHF. In nucleotides, the CDR3 is TGTGCCAGCAGGGGTGGACAGGGGAACTCACCCCTCCACTTT.

The chain recombines TRBV7-9 with TRBJ2-7; a weak D match, TRBD1 (7 bases). Looked up from germline, CDR1 is SEHNR and CDR2 is FQNEAQ (reference sequence). CDR3 size: 15 residues. Trimming removed 1 base at V and 3 bases at J, with 13 bases between. CDR3 bases: TGTGCCAGCAGCTTAGTGGCAGGGGGGTACTACGAGCAGTACTTC. Amino acids: CASSLVAGGYYEQYF.

The chain is built from TRBV6-5 and TRBJ2-1; 7 bases agree with TRBD2. Looked up from germline, CDR1 is MNHEY and CDR2 is SVGAGI. The CDR3 has 15 residues. The V segment lost 6 bases and the J segment 2 bases; nucleotides outside the gene matches: 7. The CDR3 sequence: CASSPVGGTYNEQFF. The CDR3 DNA sequence: TGTGCCAGCAGCCCGGTGGGGGGGACCTACAATGAGCAGTTCTTC.

Comment on this clone: At one of its ends the junction is not consistent with the germline gene, which may arise from a read error. V and J are TRBV7-9 and TRBJ1-1; 8 nucleotides agree with TRBD1. The CDR3 consists of 12 residues. Germline V gene data show CDR1 as SEHNR and CDR2 as FQNEAQ (reference sequence). The CDR3 loop is CSSRLGQAEAFF. The CDR3 coding sequence is TGTTCCAGCAGACTGGGACAGGCTGAAGCTTTCTTT. Together with reference TRBV7-9 and TRBJ1-1, the CDR3 gives the full variable domain: DTGVSQNPRHKITKRGQNVTFRCDPISEHNRLYWYRQTLGQGPEFLTYFQNEAQLEKSRLLSDRFSAERPKGSFSTLEIQRTEQGDSAMYLCSSRLGQAEAFFGQGTRLTVV.

The V call is TRBV6-6, the J call TRBJ2-5; the D is unclear. The J call could be wrong; TRBJ2-7 is a better fit for the DNA end. Per the germline V gene, CDR1 is MNHNY and CDR2 is SVGAGI (reference sequence). This CDR3 is 14 amino acids long. The CDR3 reads CASSITSDSYEQYF. The CDR3 DNA sequence: TGTGCCAGCAGTATAACAAGCGATTCCTACGAGCAGTACTTC.

V is TRBV18 and J is TRBJ1-3; D perhaps matches TRBD1 (6 bases). Germline CDR1 is KGHSH and CDR2 is LQKENI. Trimming took off 1 base at V and 3 bases at J, with 13 bases between the two ends. The CDR3 is 16 amino acids. CDR3: CASSPLAGDNGNTIYF. DNA for the CDR3: TGTGCCAGCTCACCACTGGCAGGGGACAATGGAAACACCATATATTTT. The whole variable domain, remainder taken from reference TRBV18 and TRBJ1-3, is NAGVMQNPRHLVRRRGQEARLRCSPMKGHSHVYWYRQLPEEGLKFMVYLQKENIIDESGMPKERFSAEFPKEGPSILRIQQVVRGDSAAYFCASSPLAGDNGNTIYFGEGSWLTVV.

The CDR3 reads CASNIDRGGQPQHF. The CDR3 coding sequence is TGTGCCAGCAATATCGACAGGGGAGGTCAGCCCCAGCATTTT. The V call is TRBV2, the J call TRBJ1-5; 8 bases match TRBD1. The germline CDR1 and CDR2 sequences are SNHLY and FYNNEI. The J segment lost 6 bases and the V segment lost 7 bases, leaving 8 bases of the junction unmatched. The CDR3 totals 14 residues.

Notes on this clone: It is unclear where the CDR3 begins or ends on the DNA, so no DNA is shown, and the CDR3 is as TCRdb lists it. The chain couples TRBV2 to TRBJ2-1; TRBD2, the table's D call, lacks a check against the DNA. With termini counted, the CDR3 has 15 amino acids. Per the germline V gene, CDR1 is SNHLY and CDR2 is FYNNEI. Here the CDR3 reads CASSTSPSPRNEQFF.

The J gene is TRBJ2-7, the V gene TRBV2; perhaps TRBD1 as D (6 bases). CDR1 SNHLY and CDR2 FYNNEI come from the germline V gene. V lost 7 bases, J lost 3 bases, and 34 bases lay in between. This CDR3 region has 20 residues. Here the CDR3 reads CASKADLGQGFVYLDYEQYF. The CDR3 coding sequence is TGTGCCAGCAAAGCCGACTTAGGGCAGGGGTTCGTTTATCTCGACTACGAGCAGTACTTC.

This chain joins TRBV11-2 and TRBJ1-1; D perhaps matches TRBD1 (6 bases). The CDR3 runs 12 residues. The V end lost 6 bases, the J end lost 11 bases, and 16 bases lay between the germline ends. Germline lookup yields CDR1 SGHAT and CDR2 FQNNGV. The CDR3 bases are TGTGCCAGCAGGGAAACACAGGGTAAGGCTTTCTTT. It specifies CASRETQGKAFF. Combining the CDR3 with reference TRBV11-2 and TRBJ1-1 gives the whole variable domain EAGVAQSPRYKIIEKRQSVAFWCNPISGHATLYWYQQILGQGPKLLIQFQNNGVVDDSQLPKDRFSAERLKGVDSTLKIQPAKLEDSAVYLCASRETQGKAFFGQGTRLTVV.

The chain employs TRBV2 and TRBJ1-5; the D gene is possibly TRBD1 (6 bases). CDR3 size: 18 residues. Germline V gives CDR1 SNHLY, CDR2 FYNNEI. The ends were cut back, 6 bases at V and 0 bases at J, with 21 bases in the middle. CDR3 in DNA: TGTGCCAGCAGGGCATTGGGACAAGGAAGATATAGCAATCAGCCCCAGCATTTT. Protein product: CASRALGQGRYSNQPQHF.

The rearrangement links TRBV6-5 to TRBJ2-7; 10 nucleotides match TRBD2. Trimming at V came to 2 bases and at J to 7 bases, leaving 11 bases not matched to a gene. Germline CDR1 and CDR2: MNHEY and SVGAGI. This CDR3 has 16 amino acids. The CDR3 is CASSYGSAGGPKEQYF. For the CDR3, the DNA is TGTGCCAGCAGTTACGGATCAGCGGGGGGGCCAAAAGAGCAGTACTTC.

This chain connects TRBV19 to TRBJ2-2; D is possibly TRBD2 (7 bases). Trimming took 5 bases from V and 3 from J, leaving 16 bases between them. CDR3 length: 16 amino acids. Germline loops: CDR1 LNHDA, CDR2 SQIVND (reference sequence). In nucleotides, the CDR3 is TGTGCCAGTAGTCCCCAGAAGGGGGGGGACACCGGGGAGCTGTTTTTT. This encodes CASSPQKGGDTGELFF.

The chain is built from TRBV7-6 and TRBJ2-1; D call uncertain. V was trimmed by 4 bases and J by 8 bases, leaving 12 bases between them. Germline CDR1 SGHVS, CDR2 FNYEAQ. CDR3 length equals 13 residues. Here the CDR3 DNA reads TGTGCCAGCAGCTCACGTCTCGTAGATGAGCAGTTCTTC. Its translation: CASSSRLVDEQFF.

The chain recombines TRBV4-2 with TRBJ2-7; no reliable D call. V was shortened by 4 bases and J by 2 bases, with 15 bases between the two germline ends. Germline lookup yields CDR1 LGHNA and CDR2 YNFKEQ. This CDR3 has 15 amino acids. CDR3 nucleotides: TGTGCCAGCAGCCCCCGTGAAACGGAGACCTACGAGCAGTACTTC. Its translation is CASSPRETETYEQYF.

As to this clone: The same CDR3 is also encoded by other DNA sequences in this sample. This chain joins TRBV6-5 and TRBJ1-1; 9 bases line up with TRBD1. The trim removed 5 bases at V and 4 bases at J, leaving 5 bases unmatched. Germline-derived CDR1 and CDR2 are MNHEY and SVGAGI. The CDR3 spans 14 residues. The CDR3 region has the DNA TGTGCCAGCAGTCCGGGACAGGGAGGCACTGAAGCTTTCTTT. This codes for CASSPGQGGTEAFF.

This chain links TRBV19 with TRBJ2-7; 9 bases fit TRBD2. Germline V gives CDR1 LNHDA, CDR2 SQIVND (reference sequence). The V segment lost 1 base and the J segment 6 bases; nucleotides outside the gene matches: 7. This CDR3 spans 15 amino acids. CDR3 sequence: CASSIVGGRAPEQYF. CDR3 sequence (DNA): TGTGCCAGTAGTATAGTTGGCGGGAGGGCCCCCGAGCAGTACTTC.

The genes are TRBV7-6 and TRBJ2-1; 9 nucleotides agree with TRBD2. The CDR3 extends over 16 amino acids. V lost 5 bases, J lost 5 bases, and 10 bases stayed unmatched. The germline V gene encodes CDR1 SGHVS and CDR2 FNYEAQ. Here the CDR3 reads CASSLRPTSGDNEQFF. The DNA of the CDR3 is TGTGCCAGCAGCCTACGACCGACTAGCGGAGACAATGAGCAGTTCTTC.

V gene TRBV6-5 combines with J gene TRBJ2-3; TRBD1 matches 12 bases. J lost 4 bases, V lost 6 bases, and 2 bases had no gene match. CDR1 MNHEY and CDR2 SVGAGI come from the germline V gene. The CDR3 extends over 14 amino acids. The CDR3 nucleotides read TGTGCCAGCAGGGGACAGGGGGCTTCAGATACGCAGTATTTT. This gives the protein CASRGQGASDTQYF.

The chain has TRBV27 and TRBJ1-2; 7 nucleotides align to TRBD1. Per germline, CDR1 MNHEY and CDR2 SMNVEV (reference sequence). This CDR3 contains 14 residues. The trim removed 3 bases at V and 4 bases at J, leaving 5 bases unmatched. This CDR3 reads CASSFDRDGYGYTF. DNA for the CDR3: TGTGCCAGCAGTTTCGACAGGGACGGCTATGGCTACACCTTC.

This chain joins TRBV7-9 and TRBJ2-6; D might be TRBD1 (6 bases). V was shortened by 1 base and J by 4 bases, with 17 bases between the two germline ends. The CDR3 is made up of 18 amino acids. Germline CDR1 is SEHNR and CDR2 is FQNEAQ (reference sequence). The CDR3 region is CASSLGSGVSRGANVLTF. The CDR3 coding sequence is TGTGCCAGCAGCTTAGGGTCAGGGGTCTCCAGGGGGGCCAACGTCCTGACTTTC.

The chain couples TRBV28 to TRBJ1-6; the match to TRBD1 covers 7 bases. CDR3 length: 14 amino acids. V lost 4 bases to trimming and J lost 12 bases; unmatched junction nucleotides: 9. Germline loops: CDR1 MDHEN, CDR2 SYDVKM. DNA of the CDR3: TGTGCCAGCAGTTCCCATTCGACAGGGATACCCCTCCACTTT. It codes for CASSSHSTGIPLHF.

This clone was detected only a few times. The gene calls are TRBV7-6 and TRBJ1-1; D might be TRBD1 (5 bases). The CDR3 consists of 17 residues. The ends were cut back, 2 bases at V and 0 bases at J, with 16 bases in the middle. CDR1 and CDR2 from the germline V gene are SGHVS and FNYEAQ. The CDR3 coding sequence is TGTGCCAGCAGCTTATTTTCGGGCAGGGACTTGAACACTGAAGCTTTCTTT. As protein: CASSLFSGRDLNTEAFF.

The chain is built from TRBV10-3 and TRBJ1-5, with 8 bases that match TRBD1. This CDR3 has 14 residues. Germline V gene lookup returns CDR1 ENHRY and CDR2 SYGVKD. V lost 10 bases, J lost 3 bases, and 8 bases stayed unmatched. The CDR3 loop reads CATGRTGLNQPQHF. CDR3 DNA: TGTGCCACGGGTAGGACAGGGCTCAATCAGCCCCAGCATTTT.

J is TRBJ2-7 and V is TRBV2, with 7 positions matching TRBD2. The CDR3 covers 15 residues. Per germline, CDR1 SNHLY and CDR2 FYNNEI. J lost 0 bases, V lost 4 bases, and 6 bases had no gene match. The CDR3 sequence: CASSVFGGSSYEQYF. CDR3 DNA sequence: TGTGCCAGCAGTGTTTTCGGCGGGAGCTCCTACGAGCAGTACTTC.

The table lists this clone with a few counts. The rearrangement links TRBV28 to TRBJ1-1; a weak D match, TRBD1 (5 bases). There are 12 residues in the CDR3. With 6 bases removed from V and 10 bases from J, the gap between germline ends came to 15 bases. Germline V CDR1 and CDR2: MDHEN, SYDVKM. CDR3 coding DNA: TGTGCCAGCAGCCCGGGGGGAAGGGGAGCTTTCTTT. The encoded protein is CASSPGGRGAFF.